Each of the 9 T cell receptor beta chains below was sequenced from the same sample in a study of shared clonotypes between healthy human individuals. Only in-frame clones appear in the TCRdb table, and some are missing; sequencing was by immunoSEQ multiplex PCR. The table shows about 1.1 million clones, with roughly 80% occurring only once. Sequenced sample: memory CD4+ T cells from PBMCs. As to subset: CD45RA-negative fraction. The origin of the receptors is a man aged 18 to 30 in good health. Some clones in this sample may be carry-over from other donors' samples.

This rearrangement joins TRBV5-1 to TRBJ2-7, with unresolved D. The CDR3 is made up of 14 amino acids. V lost 2 bases and J 2 bases, leaving 11 bases between the germline ends. In germline, CDR1 is SGHRS, CDR2 YFSETQ. Here the CDR3 reads CASSFSHPTYEQYF. In nucleotides, the CDR3 is TGCGCCAGCAGCTTTTCCCATCCCACCTACGAGCAGTACTTC.

This clone was detected many times. The V and J genes are TRBV19 and TRBJ1-5; 9 bases are a match to TRBD1. The CDR3 runs to 16 residues. In germline, CDR1 is LNHDA, CDR2 SQIVND (reference sequence). With 2 bases clipped from V and 1 base from J, the junction kept 3 bases outside the gene matches. CDR3 protein: CASSIRTGASNQPQHF. The CDR3 nucleotides are TGTGCCAGTAGTATAAGGACAGGGGCGAGCAATCAGCCCCAGCATTTT.

This clone was counted a few times. The CDR3 nucleotides are TGTGCCTGGAGTCTTAGCAATCAGCCCCAGCATTTT. Translating gives CAWSLSNQPQHF. The V call is TRBV30, the J call TRBJ1-5, with no clear D. CDR1 and CDR2 (germline): GTSNPN, SVGIG (reference sequence). The CDR3 runs 12 residues. Trimming shortened V by 2 bases and J by 0 bases, and 2 bases separated the two germline ends.

The chain employs TRBV10-3 and TRBJ2-3; 8 bases line up with TRBD2. The CDR3 extends over 16 amino acids. Germline V gene lookup returns CDR1 ENHRY and CDR2 SYGVKD. Trimming at V came to 7 bases and at J to 5 bases, leaving 14 bases not matched to a gene. The CDR3 bases are TGTGCCATCAATAGCGTGGTAAGCGGGAGAAGAGATACGCAGTATTTT. Encoded protein: CAINSVVSGRRDTQYF.

The chain employs TRBV7-6 and TRBJ2-5; no definite D call. Trimming cost V 0 bases and J 5 bases, with 13 bases left between them. This CDR3 comprises 15 residues. Looked up from germline, CDR1 is SGHVS and CDR2 is FNYEAQ. CDR3 residues: CASSLAGATSETQYF. CDR3 nucleotide sequence: TGTGCCAGCAGCTTAGCTGGCGCTACGAGTGAGACCCAGTACTTC.

The chain couples TRBV5-4 to TRBJ2-7, with no clear D. This CDR3 is built from 13 residues. Germline loops: CDR1 SGHNT, CDR2 YYREEE (reference sequence). The V end was cut by 5 bases, the J end by 2 bases, with 11 bases between. In DNA form, the CDR3 reads TGTGCCAGCAGTCACGAGCCCACCTACGAGCAGTACTTC. Amino acids: CASSHEPTYEQYF.

The V call is TRBV5-6, the J call TRBJ1-2; TRBD1 aligns across 10 bases. V shed 4 bases and J 3 bases; nucleotides not matched to a gene: 3. Germline CDR1 is SGHDT and CDR2 is YYEEEE. This CDR3 has 14 residues. In DNA, the CDR3 is TGTGCCAGCAGCCGTGGACAGGGGGACTATGGCTACACCTTC. Translating gives CASSRGQGDYGYTF.

The V and J genes are TRBV11-2 and TRBJ2-1; a possible D gene is TRBD2 (5 bases). The CDR3 has 19 residues. V dropped 6 bases and J dropped 2 bases, with 26 bases sitting between them. Germline V gene sequence: CDR1 SGHAT, CDR2 FQNNGV. Written as DNA, the CDR3 is TGTGCCAGCAGGGGTCTTAGCGCACCCCTGCGAAGGACCTACAATGAGCAGTTCTTC. Its protein is CASRGLSAPLRRTYNEQFF.

V is TRBV29-1 and J is TRBJ2-3; no reliable D call. CDR1 and CDR2 from the germline V gene are SQVTM and ANQGSEA. The V and J ends lost 4 bases and 0 bases respectively, with 11 bases between them. The CDR3 is 14 amino acids. CDR3 nucleotide sequence: TGCAGCGTTGCGGGCCTCTCTAGCACAGATACGCAGTATTTT. This encodes CSVAGLSSTDTQYF.